Sequencing of this T cell receptor (beta chain) was carried out in a study of blood T cell repertoires in COVID-19. Study at large: T cells, B-cell-depleted T cells, or PBMCs provided the cDNA or gDNA that served as material.

This CDR3 region has 15 residues. Germline values: CDR1 SGHRS, CDR2 YFSETQ. V lost 4 bases, J lost 0 bases, and 14 bases lay in between. Under the authors' procedure: Using reference gene primer amplification, nucleated cell counts were estimated. This table comes from immunoSEQ multiplex PCR, and its TCRdb copy is limited to in-frame clones, with some not included. V and J calls and clone size are as listed in that table; D and trimming were resolved from the DNA. The profile shows about half a million clones, approximately 92% of them singletons. The sequenced material came from peripheral blood. The clonotype comes from a man aged 18 to 35 with COVID-19, enrolled during active disease. The chain joins TRBV5-1 to TRBJ2-7; a weak D match, TRBD1 (9 bases). This CDR3 is CASSREGQGSYEQYF. CDR3 nucleotide sequence: TGCGCCAGCAGCCGGGAGGGACAGGGCTCCTACGAGCAGTACTTC.